This T cell receptor beta chain originates from a study of cytomegalovirus exposure and HLA in healthy donors. Among the approximately 130 subjects of the validation cohort, separate from the approximately 700-subject first cohort, were the donors. Clones were read by immunoSEQ multiplex PCR, and TCRdb kept only the in-frame ones, dropping some. The profile shows about 160,000 clones, about 88% of them singletons. About this clone itself: One end of the junction fails to match germline, which may point to a read error. This sample also contains other DNA sequences that code for the same CDR3.

CDR3 length: 16 residues. Germline V gene data show CDR1 as SGDLS and CDR2 as YYNGEE. The clonotype originates from a woman aged 18-30 years in good health and CMV-seronegative. Sequencing was carried out using PBMCs. This chain connects TRBV9 to TRBJ2-1; 9 bases are shared with TRBD2. The CDR3 spells CASSDASSGIYNEQFF. The CDR3 region has the DNA TGTGCCAGCAGCGATGCTTCTAGCGGGATCTACAATGAACAGTTCTTC.